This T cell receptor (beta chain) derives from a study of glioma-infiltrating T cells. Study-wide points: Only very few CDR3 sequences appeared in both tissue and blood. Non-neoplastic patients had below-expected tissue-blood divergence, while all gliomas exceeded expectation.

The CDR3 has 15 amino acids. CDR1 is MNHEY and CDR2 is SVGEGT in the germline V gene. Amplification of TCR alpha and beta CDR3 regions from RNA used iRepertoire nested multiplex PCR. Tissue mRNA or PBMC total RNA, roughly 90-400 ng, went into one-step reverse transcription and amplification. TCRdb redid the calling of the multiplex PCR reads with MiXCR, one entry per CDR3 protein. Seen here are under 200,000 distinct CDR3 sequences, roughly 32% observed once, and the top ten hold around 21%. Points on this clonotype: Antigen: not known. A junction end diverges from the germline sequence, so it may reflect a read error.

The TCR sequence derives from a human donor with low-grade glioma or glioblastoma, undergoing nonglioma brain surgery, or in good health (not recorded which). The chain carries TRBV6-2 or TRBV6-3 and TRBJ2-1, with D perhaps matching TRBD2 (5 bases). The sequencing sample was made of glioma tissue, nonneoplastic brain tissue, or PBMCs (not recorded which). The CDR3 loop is CVSSPAWTGYNEQFF. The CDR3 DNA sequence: TGTGTCAGCAGCCCTGCCTGGACTGGATACAATGAGCAGTTCTTC.